The clone carrying this TCR beta chain was seen only once. As originally analysed: Scientists estimated how many nucleated cells there were by amplifying reference gene primers. Only in-frame clones appear in the TCRdb table, and some are missing; sequencing was by immunoSEQ multiplex PCR. The V and J calls and clone size were taken over from that table, and D and trimming were inferred from the DNA. The table has about 670,000 clones, 80% to 90% seen once. These data belong to a study of blood T cell repertoires in COVID-19. Background on the study: COVID-19 samples collected from the United States, Italy and Spain covered acute and convalescent phases. From T cells, B-cell-depleted T cells, or PBMCs came the material, which was cDNA or gDNA.

This CDR3 contains 13 residues. The germline gives CDR1 LNHDA, CDR2 SQIVND (reference sequence). V was clipped by 6 bases and J by 0 bases, with 8 bases between them. Specimen: peripheral blood. J is TRBJ1-1 and V is TRBV19; unclear D gene. This receptor was taken from a young woman with acute or convalescent COVID-19. The CDR3 DNA reads TGTGCCAGTAGGGCGGGAGTGAACACTGAAGCTTTCTTT. It is translated as CASRAGVNTEAFF.